Listed here are 13 T cell receptor beta chains from one sample, sequenced in a study of CD8 T cells in ankylosing spondylitis. Each CDR3 protein is one row after TCRdb ran MiXCR on the 5' RACE reads. The sample has 350,000 to 400,000 distinct CDR3 sequences; 20% to 25% are singletons. Input material: blood, either unsorted or a sorted T cell fraction (not recorded which). Receptors originate from a male donor with ankylosing spondylitis or in good health (not recorded which).

The chain carries TRBV10-3 and TRBJ2-3; 10 bases line up with TRBD2. J lost 4 bases, V lost 10 bases, and 8 bases had no gene match. This CDR3 comprises 14 residues. Germline V lookup: CDR1 ENHRY, CDR2 SYGVKD. CDR3 amino acids: CATSGGARADTQYF. Written as DNA, the CDR3 is TGTGCCACCAGCGGGGGGGCCCGTGCAGATACGCAGTATTTT.

In this sample, this clonotype turned up a few times. The V and J genes are TRBV6-5 and TRBJ2-2; a weak D match, TRBD2 (5 bases). CDR1 and CDR2 from the germline V gene are MNHEY and SVGAGI. The CDR3 covers 12 residues. The V gene lost 11 bases and the J gene lost 4 bases, with 11 bases spanning the gap. The chain's CDR3 is CASEGLTGELFF. CDR3 bases: TGTGCCTCCGAGGGCCTCACCGGGGAGCTGTTTTTT.

The rearrangement links TRBV11-2 to TRBJ2-1; 9 nucleotides agree with TRBD2. The CDR3 has 14 amino acids. The germline gives CDR1 SGHAT, CDR2 FQNNGV. Trimming at V came to 9 bases and at J to 15 bases, leaving 18 bases not matched to a gene. The CDR3 bases are TGTGCCAGTACATCCAGGGCTAGCGGGAACCTAGCGTTCTTC. Protein product: CASTSRASGNLAFF.

The sample holds one count of this clonotype. The chain employs TRBV9 and TRBJ2-7; 8 bases agree with TRBD1. Germline CDR1 SGDLS, CDR2 YYNGEE. The CDR3 contains 13 residues. The junction had 4 bases not matched to a gene; V was cut back by 3 bases and J by 5 bases. CDR3 coding DNA: TGTGCCAGCAGCGGAGGACAGGGCCACGAGCAGTACTTC. Translation: CASSGGQGHEQYF.

In its sample, this clonotype was seen a few times. The chain employs TRBV11-2 and TRBJ2-1; possibly TRBD1 for D (6 bases). The CDR3 loop spans 15 amino acids. V lost 5 bases and J 1 base, leaving 12 bases between the germline ends. Germline-derived CDR1 and CDR2 are SGHAT and FQNNGV. This CDR3 is CASSPPGESYNEQFF. Here the CDR3 DNA reads TGTGCCAGCAGCCCCCCAGGGGAATCCTACAATGAGCAGTTCTTC.

With respect to this clonotype: A much larger clone is a single base away; this may be a read error. V gene TRBV2 combines with J gene TRBJ2-5; D is undetermined. Trimming removed 8 bases at V and 5 bases at J, with 6 bases between. This CDR3 spans 10 amino acids. Germline V gene data show CDR1 as SNHLY and CDR2 as FYNNEI. The CDR3 protein is CASLGETQYF. The CDR3 DNA sequence: TGTGCCAGCCTGGGGGAGACCCAGTACTTC. Based on the CDR3 plus reference TRBV2 and TRBJ2-5, the full variable domain is EPEVTQTPSHQVTQMGQEVILRCVPISNHLYFYWYRQILGQKVEFLVSFYNNEISEKSEIFDDQFSVERPDGSNFTLKIRSTKLEDSAMYFCASLGETQYFGPGTRLLVL.

The chain uses TRBV12-3 or TRBV12-4 and TRBJ1-1, with 8 bases aligning to TRBD1. V lost 5 bases to trimming and J lost 7 bases; unmatched junction nucleotides: 6. The CDR3 is 13 amino acids. CDR3 bases: TGTGCCAGCAGTCTGGACAGGGTGGGTGAAGCTTTCTTT. Its translation: CASSLDRVGEAFF.

The CDR3 nucleotides read TGTGCCAGCACCTGGAGGGAAAGCACAGATACGCAGTATTTT. It is translated as CASTWRESTDTQYF. The V call is TRBV7-8, the J call TRBJ2-3, with D possibly matching TRBD2 (6 bases). Germline V gives CDR1 SGHVS, CDR2 FQNEAQ. V gave up 7 bases and J gave up 0 bases, with 11 bases separating them. This CDR3 is 14 amino acids long.

The V call is TRBV4-1, the J call TRBJ1-6, with no clear D. From germline, CDR1 is MGHRA and CDR2 YSYEKL. The V gene lost 0 bases and the J gene lost 1 base, with 7 bases spanning the gap. CDR3 length: 16 residues. The CDR3, as DNA: TGCGCCAGCAGCCAAGACATGGGATCCTATAATTCACCCCTCCACTTT. It encodes CASSQDMGSYNSPLHF.

A few counts support this clonotype. The rearrangement joins TRBV12-3 or TRBV12-4 to TRBJ2-5; possibly TRBD2 for D (6 bases). V lost 4 bases to trimming and J lost 2 bases, with 17 bases between them. This CDR3 is 16 amino acids long. Here the CDR3 reads CASSYWDSGLQETQYF. For the CDR3, the DNA is TGTGCCAGCAGTTACTGGGACTCTGGATTACAAGAGACCCAGTACTTC.

In its sample, this clonotype was seen a few times. The chain has TRBV20-1 and TRBJ2-7, with a possible D match to TRBD1 (8 bases). V shed 6 bases and J shed 6 bases, with 15 bases lying between them. Germline loops: CDR1 DFQATT, CDR2 SNEGSKA (reference sequence). CDR3 length: 12 amino acids. CDR3 region: CSAPTGGGEQYF. The CDR3 DNA reads TGCAGTGCGCCTACAGGGGGGGGCGAGCAGTACTTC.

This chain uses TRBV7-1 with TRBJ2-2; 8 bases match TRBD2. Being an ORF, TRBV7-1 has a function that is uncertain. Unmatched junction bases numbered 11, after V lost 6 bases and J lost 5 bases. CDR3 length: 16 amino acids. In nucleotides, the CDR3 is TGTGCCAGCAGGTCCCTGGCGGGGGGTTTGACCGGGGAGCTGTTTTTT. Translation: CASRSLAGGLTGELFF.

The rearrangement links TRBV27 to TRBJ2-7; D remains ambiguous. Per the germline V gene, CDR1 is MNHEY and CDR2 is SMNVEV (reference sequence). Trimming stripped 6 bases from V and 2 bases from J, with 11 bases between. This CDR3 region has 13 residues. The CDR3 DNA sequence: TGTGCCAGCAGCCCCATTGGGACCTACGAGCAGTACTTC. It codes for CASSPIGTYEQYF.